Listed here are 24 T cell receptor beta chains from one sample, sequenced in a study of shared clonotypes between healthy human individuals. Assay: immunoSEQ multiplex PCR; the TCRdb copy retains only in-frame clones and omits some. The sample carries some 1,600,000 clones, nearly 99% recorded once. The sample was naive CD4+ T cells sorted from blood. Subset defined: CD45RA+ positively selected. Receptor source: a man under 40 in good health.

The genes are TRBV5-4 and TRBJ2-5; D remains unclear. V gave up 4 bases and J gave up 4 bases, with 11 bases separating them. Per the germline V gene, CDR1 is SGHNT and CDR2 is YYREEE (reference sequence). This CDR3 has 13 residues. The CDR3 region is CASSLDVLETQYF. Here the CDR3 DNA reads TGTGCCAGCAGCCTGGACGTATTAGAGACCCAGTACTTC.

CDR3 bases: TGTGCCAGCAGCTACGACACTGAAGCTTTCTTT. Its translation is CASSYDTEAFF. The chain uses TRBV14 and TRBJ1-1; D uncertain. V lost 5 bases, J lost 3 bases, and 4 bases lay in between. CDR3 length equals 11 residues. CDR1 and CDR2 (germline): SGHDN, FVKESK.

About this clone itself: The same CDR3 can be traced to other DNA sequences in this sample. V gene TRBV5-1 combines with J gene TRBJ2-5, with D hard to call. V was trimmed by 4 bases and J by 4 bases, leaving 11 bases between them. This CDR3 contains 13 residues. Germline CDR1 SGHRS, CDR2 YFSETQ. Here the CDR3 DNA reads TGCGCCAGCAGCCTTGGTCCGCGAGAGACCCAGTACTTC. Its protein product is CASSLGPRETQYF.

The rearrangement uses TRBV2 and TRBJ2-1; perhaps D is TRBD1 or TRBD2 (5 bases each). Per germline, CDR1 SNHLY and CDR2 FYNNEI. Deletions cut 0 bases from V and 7 bases from J, with 13 bases between. CDR3 length: 15 residues. This chain's CDR3 is CASSEAGAGYNEQFF. The CDR3 DNA sequence: TGTGCCAGCAGTGAAGCCGGGGCAGGGTATAATGAGCAGTTCTTC. Variable domain in full (rest from reference TRBV2 and TRBJ2-1): EPEVTQTPSHQVTQMGQEVILRCVPISNHLYFYWYRQILGQKVEFLVSFYNNEISEKSEIFDDQFSVERPDGSNFTLKIRSTKLEDSAMYFCASSEAGAGYNEQFFGPGTRLTVL.

This clone occurred a few times. The same CDR3 is also encoded by other DNA sequences in this sample. This chain uses TRBV14 with TRBJ2-3; D gene unclear. The CDR3 totals 11 residues. Trimming took off 1 base at V and 5 bases at J, with 1 base between the two ends. Germline V gene sequence: CDR1 SGHDN, CDR2 FVKESK. Here the CDR3 DNA reads TGTGCCAGCAGCCAAGTAGATACGCAGTATTTT. It translates to CASSQVDTQYF.

This clone was seen just once. The rearrangement joins TRBV25-1 to TRBJ2-1; 8 bases are shared with TRBD1. The CDR3 runs to 14 residues. V lost 3 bases, J lost 7 bases, and 5 bases stayed unmatched. Looked up from germline, CDR1 is MGHDK and CDR2 is SYGVNS. The CDR3: CASSDRQGYNEQFF. The CDR3 region has the DNA TGTGCCAGCAGTGATCGACAGGGGTATAATGAGCAGTTCTTC.

The gene calls are TRBV18 and TRBJ2-3; perhaps TRBD2 as D (5 bases). Trimming cost V 3 bases and J 2 bases, with 15 bases left between them. The CDR3 totals 16 residues. Germline CDR1 is KGHSH and CDR2 is LQKENI. The CDR3 DNA is TGTGCCAGCTCACCGAGGGCAACTAAGATCACAGATACGCAGTATTTT. Translated, it gives CASSPRATKITDTQYF.

J is TRBJ2-7 and V is TRBV4-2; D possibly corresponds to TRBD1 (6 bases). Trimming shortened V by 0 bases and J by 6 bases, and 15 bases separated the two germline ends. CDR1 and CDR2 (germline): LGHNA, YNFKEQ. The CDR3 sequence is 15 residues long. The CDR3 sequence is CASSQDPGARSEQYF. The CDR3 DNA is TGTGCCAGCAGCCAAGATCCAGGGGCTAGGTCCGAGCAGTACTTC.

The chain uses TRBV7-9 and TRBJ1-4, with D uncertain. The germline V gene has CDR1 SEHNR and CDR2 FQNEAQ (reference sequence). The CDR3 covers 14 residues. The germline V and J ends were trimmed by 3 bases and 3 bases, with 8 bases remaining between them. CDR3 nucleotides: TGTGCCAGCAGCTTTGAGGGTCCTAATGAAAAACTGTTTTTT. Its translation is CASSFEGPNEKLFF. Based on the CDR3 plus reference TRBV7-9 and TRBJ1-4, the full variable domain is DTGVSQNPRHKITKRGQNVTFRCDPISEHNRLYWYRQTLGQGPEFLTYFQNEAQLEKSRLLSDRFSAERPKGSFSTLEIQRTEQGDSAMYLCASSFEGPNEKLFFGSGTQLSVL.

J is TRBJ1-4 and V is TRBV21-1. TRBV21-1 is given as a pseudogene. The CDR3 length is 18 residues. The CDR3, as DNA: TGTGCCAGCATCCGTCCGGGCCAAATACCAACAACTAATGAAAAACTGTTTTTT. Encoded protein: CASIRPGQIPTTNEKLFF.

The chain joins TRBV2 to TRBJ2-7; D might be TRBD1 (5 bases). Trimming stripped 6 bases from V and 6 bases from J, with 15 bases between. Germline loops: CDR1 SNHLY, CDR2 FYNNEI. This CDR3 comprises 13 residues. The CDR3 loop is CASSSIQEGEQYF. The CDR3 region has the DNA TGTGCCAGCAGCTCGATACAGGAAGGCGAGCAGTACTTC.

The chain links TRBV5-1 to TRBJ1-1, with D unresolved. Germline values: CDR1 SGHRS, CDR2 YFSETQ. Trimming stripped 0 bases from V and 0 bases from J, with 15 bases between. The CDR3 runs to 17 residues. CDR3 amino acids: CASSLAAIFPLNTEAFF. The CDR3 DNA reads as TGCGCCAGCAGCTTGGCAGCGATATTCCCCCTGAACACTGAAGCTTTCTTT. Supplemented by reference TRBV5-1 and TRBJ1-1, the full variable domain reads KAGVTQTPRYLIKTRGQQVTLSCSPISGHRSVSWYQQTPGQGLQFLFEYFSETQRNKGNFPGRFSGRQFSNSRSEMNVSTLELGDSALYLCASSLAAIFPLNTEAFFGQGTRLTVV.

The chain combines TRBV18 with TRBJ2-2; D possibly corresponds to TRBD1 (6 bases). Germline V gives CDR1 KGHSH, CDR2 LQKENI. The CDR3 length is 15 residues. V was trimmed by 3 bases and J by 1 base, leaving 9 bases between them. CDR3 in amino acids: CASSPPGQNTGELFF. Here the CDR3 DNA reads TGTGCCAGCTCACCTCCGGGACAGAACACCGGGGAGCTGTTTTTT. Combining the CDR3 with reference TRBV18 and TRBJ2-2 gives the whole variable domain NAGVMQNPRHLVRRRGQEARLRCSPMKGHSHVYWYRQLPEEGLKFMVYLQKENIIDESGMPKERFSAEFPKEGPSILRIQQVVRGDSAAYFCASSPPGQNTGELFFGEGSRLTVL.

This sequence joins TRBV7-6 and TRBJ1-3; D call uncertain. The CDR3 is 17 residues long. Germline V gene lookup returns CDR1 SGHVS and CDR2 FNYEAQ. The ends were cut back, 2 bases at V and 1 base at J, with 15 bases in the middle. The CDR3 region is CASSLIELGLSGNTIYF. CDR3 DNA: TGTGCCAGCAGCTTAATAGAGTTGGGTTTATCTGGAAACACCATATATTTT.

The chain links TRBV15 to TRBJ2-3; D call uncertain. In germline, CDR1 is LNHNV, CDR2 YYDKDF (reference sequence). The CDR3 runs to 14 residues. Trimming cost V 1 base and J 1 base, with 6 bases left between them. CDR3 nucleotide sequence: TGTGCCACCAGCAGAGGGGTTGGCACAGATACGCAGTATTTT. It specifies CATSRGVGTDTQYF.

The chain carries TRBV19 and TRBJ1-1, with D possibly TRBD1 on 5 matching bases. This CDR3 is 13 amino acids long. The V end lost 5 bases, the J end lost 5 bases, and 12 bases lay between the germline ends. The germline CDR1 and CDR2 sequences are LNHDA and SQIVND (reference sequence). CDR3 in amino acids: CASSLGDRTEAFF. The CDR3 DNA reads TGTGCCAGTAGTCTGGGGGATAGGACTGAAGCTTTCTTT.

The rearrangement links TRBV5-6 to TRBJ2-2; D not resolved. Trimming shortened V by 3 bases and J by 5 bases, and 8 bases separated the two germline ends. Germline loops: CDR1 SGHDT, CDR2 YYEEEE. This CDR3 is built from 13 residues. The CDR3 nucleotides are TGTGCCAGCAGCTCTAAATCAACCGGGGAGCTGTTTTTT. Amino acids: CASSSKSTGELFF.

The V gene is TRBV5-4, the J gene TRBJ1-1; tentative D call: TRBD1 (6 bases). V gave up 2 bases and J gave up 5 bases, with 10 bases separating them. The CDR3 runs 13 residues. From germline, CDR1 is SGHNT and CDR2 YYREEE (reference sequence). The DNA of the CDR3 is TGTGCCAGCAGCTTTGGACAGACGACTGAAGCTTTCTTT. This sequence encodes CASSFGQTTEAFF.

The chain carries TRBV18 and TRBJ2-7, with D unclear. CDR1 is KGHSH, CDR2 LQKENI, per germline. There are 11 residues in the CDR3. V was shortened by 6 bases and J by 6 bases, with 9 bases between the two germline ends. CDR3 nucleotides: TGTGCCAGCTCCTCCAGTCGCGAGCAGTACTTC. As protein: CASSSSREQYF.

The rearrangement links TRBV19 to TRBJ2-1; 12 bases match TRBD2. The CDR3 is 17 residues long. V lost 5 bases, J lost 9 bases, and 14 bases stayed unmatched. CDR1 is LNHDA, CDR2 SQIVND, per germline (reference sequence). As DNA, the CDR3 is TGTGCCAGTAGTCCACTCCTCCTAGCGGGAGGGGGGCCTGAGCAGTTCTTC. Its translation is CASSPLLLAGGGPEQFF.

V gene TRBV9 combines with J gene TRBJ2-7; TRBD1 or TRBD2 may be the D gene (5 bases each). The CDR3 loop spans 14 amino acids. The germline CDR1 and CDR2 sequences are SGDLS and YYNGEE. The germline V and J ends were trimmed by 2 bases and 4 bases, with 13 bases remaining between them. The CDR3 nucleotides are TGTGCCAGCAGCGTGGCGAATTGGGGGTACGAGCAGTACTTC. This translates into CASSVANWGYEQYF.

V is TRBV28 and J is TRBJ1-2; tentative D call: TRBD1 (6 bases). The CDR3 totals 13 residues. Deletions cut 3 bases from V and 8 bases from J, with 13 bases between. In germline, CDR1 is MDHEN, CDR2 SYDVKM. The DNA of the CDR3 is TGTGCCAGCAGTTTTTTACAGGGTCGGGGCTACACCTTC. This sequence encodes CASSFLQGRGYTF.

The chain couples TRBV11-2 to TRBJ2-7; 8 positions agree with TRBD2. The CDR3 is made up of 14 amino acids. The V gene's germline CDR1 is SGHAT and CDR2 FQNNGV. Trimming at V came to 8 bases and at J to 2 bases, leaving 8 bases not matched to a gene. In DNA, the CDR3 is TGTGCCAGCCTGAACCGGGAGGGGACCTACGAGCAGTACTTC. Amino acids: CASLNREGTYEQYF.

The rearrangement links TRBV5-1 to TRBJ1-3; D ambiguous. Germline V gene sequence: CDR1 SGHRS, CDR2 YFSETQ. V was clipped by 3 bases and J by 0 bases, with 7 bases between them. This CDR3 has 14 amino acids. CDR3 sequence: CASSSGPSGNTIYF. CDR3 DNA: TGCGCCAGCAGCTCTGGACCCTCTGGAAACACCATATATTTT.